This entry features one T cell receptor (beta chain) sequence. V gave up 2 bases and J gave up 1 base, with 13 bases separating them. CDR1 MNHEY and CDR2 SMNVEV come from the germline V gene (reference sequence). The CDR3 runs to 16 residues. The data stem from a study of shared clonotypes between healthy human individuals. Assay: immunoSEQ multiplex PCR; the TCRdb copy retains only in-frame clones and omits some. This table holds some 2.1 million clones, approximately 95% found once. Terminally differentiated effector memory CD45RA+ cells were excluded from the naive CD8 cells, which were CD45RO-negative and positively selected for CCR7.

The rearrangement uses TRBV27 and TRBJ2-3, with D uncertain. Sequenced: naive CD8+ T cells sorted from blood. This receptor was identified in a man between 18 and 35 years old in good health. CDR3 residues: CASSLLQTAGTDTQYF. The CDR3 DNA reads TGTGCCAGCAGTTTACTACAGACGGCCGGCACAGATACGCAGTATTTT.